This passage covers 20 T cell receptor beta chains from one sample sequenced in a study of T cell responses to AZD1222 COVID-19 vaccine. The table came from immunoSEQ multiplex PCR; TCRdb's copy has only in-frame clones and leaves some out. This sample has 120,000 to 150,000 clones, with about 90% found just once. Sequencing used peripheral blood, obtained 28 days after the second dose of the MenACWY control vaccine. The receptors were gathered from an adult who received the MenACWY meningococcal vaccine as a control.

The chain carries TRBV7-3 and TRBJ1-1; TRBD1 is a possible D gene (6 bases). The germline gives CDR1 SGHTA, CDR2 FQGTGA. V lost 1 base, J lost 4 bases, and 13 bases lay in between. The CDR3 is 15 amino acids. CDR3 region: CASSLSPGERTEAFF. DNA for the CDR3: TGTGCCAGCAGCTTAAGCCCAGGGGAACGCACTGAAGCTTTCTTT. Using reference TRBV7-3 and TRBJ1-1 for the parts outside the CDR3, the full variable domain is GAGVSQTPSNKVTEKGKYVELRCDPISGHTALYWYRQSLGQGPEFLIYFQGTGAADDSGLPNDRFFAVRPEGSVSTLKIQRTERGDSAVYLCASSLSPGERTEAFFGQGTRLTVV.

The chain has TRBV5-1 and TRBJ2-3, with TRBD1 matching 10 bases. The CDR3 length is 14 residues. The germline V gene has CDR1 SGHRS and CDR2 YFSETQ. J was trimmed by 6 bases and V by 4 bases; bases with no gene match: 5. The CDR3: CASSQGQGFDTQYF. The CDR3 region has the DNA TGCGCCAGCAGCCAGGGACAGGGGTTCGATACGCAGTATTTT. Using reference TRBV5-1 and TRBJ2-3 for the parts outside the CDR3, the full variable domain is KAGVTQTPRYLIKTRGQQVTLSCSPISGHRSVSWYQQTPGQGLQFLFEYFSETQRNKGNFPGRFSGRQFSNSRSEMNVSTLELGDSALYLCASSQGQGFDTQYFGPGTRLTVL.

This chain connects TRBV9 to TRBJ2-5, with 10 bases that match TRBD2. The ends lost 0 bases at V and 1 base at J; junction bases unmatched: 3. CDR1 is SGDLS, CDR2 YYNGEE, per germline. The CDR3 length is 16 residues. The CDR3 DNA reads TGTGCCAGCAGCGTAGCTAGCGGGGGCCTCCAAGAGACCCAGTACTTC. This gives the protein CASSVASGGLQETQYF.

The CDR3 bases are TGCGCCAGCAGCTTTGTGGACGGGGACTATGGCTACACCTTC. This codes for CASSFVDGDYGYTF. V is TRBV5-1 and J is TRBJ1-2; the D is unclear. Germline V lookup: CDR1 SGHRS, CDR2 YFSETQ. CDR3 size: 14 residues. The V gene lost 2 bases and the J gene lost 3 bases, with 11 bases spanning the gap.

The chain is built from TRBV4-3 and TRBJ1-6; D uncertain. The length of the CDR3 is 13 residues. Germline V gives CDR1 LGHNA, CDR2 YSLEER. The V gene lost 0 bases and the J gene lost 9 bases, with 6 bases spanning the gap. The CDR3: CASSQELSSPLHF. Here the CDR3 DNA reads TGCGCCAGCAGCCAAGAGCTCAGTTCACCCCTCCACTTT.

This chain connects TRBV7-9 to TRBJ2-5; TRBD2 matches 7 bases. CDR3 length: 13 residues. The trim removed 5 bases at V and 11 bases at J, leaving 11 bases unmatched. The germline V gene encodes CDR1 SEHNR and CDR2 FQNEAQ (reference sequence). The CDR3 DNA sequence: TGTGCCAGCAGCCCCTCTAGCGGTGTATCGCAGTACTTC. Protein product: CASSPSSGVSQYF.

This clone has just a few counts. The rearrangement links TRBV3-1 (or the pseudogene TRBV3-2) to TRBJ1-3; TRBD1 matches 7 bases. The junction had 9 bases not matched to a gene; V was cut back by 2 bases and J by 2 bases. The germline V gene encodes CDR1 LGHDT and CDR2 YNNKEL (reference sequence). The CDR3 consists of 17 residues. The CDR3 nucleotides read TGTGCCAGCAGCCAACGTAGGACAGGCCGGCCTGGAAACACCATATATTTT. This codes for CASSQRRTGRPGNTIYF.

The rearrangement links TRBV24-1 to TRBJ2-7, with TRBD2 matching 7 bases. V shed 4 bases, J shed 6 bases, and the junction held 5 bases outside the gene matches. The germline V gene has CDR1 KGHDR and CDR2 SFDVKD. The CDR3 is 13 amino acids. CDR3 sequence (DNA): TGTGCCACCAGTGACACGACTAGCCGCGAGCAGTACTTC. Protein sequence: CATSDTTSREQYF.

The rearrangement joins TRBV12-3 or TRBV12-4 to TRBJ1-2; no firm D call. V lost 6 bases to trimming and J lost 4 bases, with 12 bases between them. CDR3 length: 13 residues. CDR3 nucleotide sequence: TGTGCCAGCAGCTCTGGACGGTCCTATGGCTACACCTTC. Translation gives CASSSGRSYGYTF.

CDR3 DNA: TGTGCCTCACTTGGGGAGAGGAGAAATCAGCCCCAGCATTTT. Translation gives CASLGERRNQPQHF. This chain uses TRBV28 with TRBJ1-5; unclear D gene. V was shortened by 11 bases and J by 4 bases, with 18 bases between the two germline ends. Germline V CDR1 and CDR2: MDHEN, SYDVKM. CDR3 size: 14 residues. The whole variable domain, remainder taken from reference TRBV28 and TRBJ1-5, is DVKVTQSSRYLVKRTGEKVFLECVQDMDHENMFWYRQDPGLGLRLIYFSYDVKMKEKGDIPEGYSVSREKKERFSLILESASTNQTSMYLCASLGERRNQPQHFGDGTRLSIL.

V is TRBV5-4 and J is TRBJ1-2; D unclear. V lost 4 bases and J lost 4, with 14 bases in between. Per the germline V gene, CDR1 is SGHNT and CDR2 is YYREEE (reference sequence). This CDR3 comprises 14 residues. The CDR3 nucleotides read TGTGCCAGCAGCCAAGAACAATTTAGCTATGGCTACACCTTC. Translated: CASSQEQFSYGYTF.

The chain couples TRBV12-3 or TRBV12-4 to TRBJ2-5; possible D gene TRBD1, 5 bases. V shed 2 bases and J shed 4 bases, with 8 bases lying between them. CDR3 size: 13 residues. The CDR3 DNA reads TGTGCCAGCAGTTTAAAGGGGCTAGAGACCCAGTACTTC. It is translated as CASSLKGLETQYF.

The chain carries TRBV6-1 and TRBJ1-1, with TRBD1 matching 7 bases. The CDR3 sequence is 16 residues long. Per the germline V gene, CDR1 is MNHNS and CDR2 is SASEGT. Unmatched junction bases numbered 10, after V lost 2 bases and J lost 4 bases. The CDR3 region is CASSERQGNLATEAFF. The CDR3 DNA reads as TGTGCCAGCAGTGAACGACAGGGCAATCTCGCCACTGAAGCTTTCTTT.

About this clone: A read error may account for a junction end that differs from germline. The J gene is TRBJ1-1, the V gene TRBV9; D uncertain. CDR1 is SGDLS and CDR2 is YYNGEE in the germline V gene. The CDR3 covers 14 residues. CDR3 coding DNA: TGTGCCAGCAGCGTAGCTGAGTGGAACAGTGAAGCTTTCTTT. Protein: CASSVAEWNSEAFF.

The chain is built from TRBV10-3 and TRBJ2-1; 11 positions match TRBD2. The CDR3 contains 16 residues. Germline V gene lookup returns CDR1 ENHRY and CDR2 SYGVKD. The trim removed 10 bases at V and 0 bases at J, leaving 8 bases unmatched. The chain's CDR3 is CATGLAAESSYNEQFF. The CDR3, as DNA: TGTGCCACGGGACTAGCGGCAGAAAGCTCCTACAATGAGCAGTTCTTC.

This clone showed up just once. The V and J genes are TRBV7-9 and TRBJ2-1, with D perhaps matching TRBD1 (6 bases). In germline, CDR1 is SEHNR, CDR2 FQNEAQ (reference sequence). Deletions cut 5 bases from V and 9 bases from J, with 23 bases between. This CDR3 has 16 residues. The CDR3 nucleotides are TGTGCCAGCAGCACGCCCCGACTACAGGGTTCCGCTGAGCAGTTCTTC. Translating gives CASSTPRLQGSAEQFF.

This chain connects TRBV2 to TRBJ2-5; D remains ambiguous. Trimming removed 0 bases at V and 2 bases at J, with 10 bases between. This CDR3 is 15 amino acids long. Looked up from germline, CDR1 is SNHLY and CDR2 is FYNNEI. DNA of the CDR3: TGTGCCAGCAGTGAAGCGCTTCCGGTTCAAGAGACCCAGTACTTC. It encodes CASSEALPVQETQYF.

CDR3 sequence: CASSRSQGFNEQFF. In DNA, the CDR3 is TGTGCCAGCAGTAGGTCCCAGGGGTTCAATGAGCAGTTCTTC. The chain has TRBV25-1 and TRBJ2-1; TRBD1 might be the D (6 bases). From germline, CDR1 is MGHDK and CDR2 SYGVNS. V lost 5 bases and J 6 bases, leaving 14 bases between the germline ends. The CDR3 length is 14 residues.

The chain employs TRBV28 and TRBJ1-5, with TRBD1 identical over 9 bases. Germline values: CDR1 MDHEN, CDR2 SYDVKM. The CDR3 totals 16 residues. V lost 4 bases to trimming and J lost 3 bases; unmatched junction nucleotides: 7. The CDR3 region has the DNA TGTGCCAGCAGTTCCCAGGGACAGGGCAACAATCAGCCCCAGCATTTT. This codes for CASSSQGQGNNQPQHF.

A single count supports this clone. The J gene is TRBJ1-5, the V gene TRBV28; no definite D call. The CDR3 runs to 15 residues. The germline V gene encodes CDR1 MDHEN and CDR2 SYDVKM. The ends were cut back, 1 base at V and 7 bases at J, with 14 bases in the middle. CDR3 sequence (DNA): TGTGCCAGCAGTTTATTACAAGGAGTAGGCCAGCCCCAGCATTTT. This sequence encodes CASSLLQGVGQPQHF.